What follows describes a single T cell receptor beta chain. The antigen is undetermined. This record belongs to a study of radiotherapy plus CTLA-4 blockade in lung cancer. Study as a whole: Among patients, less than 20% showed objective responses, and 30% to 40% had disease control.

The protocol was immunoSEQ multiplex PCR, while the TCRdb copy is restricted to in-frame clones and leaves out a portion. The repertoire consists of fewer than 150,000 clones, with 75% to 80% occurring once and the leading ten covering approximately 4.7%. Study-level points and caveats: An expansion of tumor-derived TCR clones occurred in blood after radiotherapy plus ipilimumab.

Germline CDR1 reads PRHDT; CDR2 reads FYEKMQ (reference sequence). Trimming cost V 2 bases and J 6 bases; bases outside gene matches: 3. CDR3 length equals 15 residues. The material sequenced was peripheral blood, taken from a patient treated with radiotherapy plus ipilimumab. The rearrangement links TRBV13 to TRBJ1-5; TRBD1 aligns across 11 bases. The TCR originated in a human donor with non-small cell lung cancer who had a partial response to radiotherapy plus ipilimumab. The CDR3 region has the DNA TGTGCCAGCAGCTTATACGGGACAGGGGGTCAGCCCCAGCATTTT. This translates into CASSLYGTGGQPQHF.